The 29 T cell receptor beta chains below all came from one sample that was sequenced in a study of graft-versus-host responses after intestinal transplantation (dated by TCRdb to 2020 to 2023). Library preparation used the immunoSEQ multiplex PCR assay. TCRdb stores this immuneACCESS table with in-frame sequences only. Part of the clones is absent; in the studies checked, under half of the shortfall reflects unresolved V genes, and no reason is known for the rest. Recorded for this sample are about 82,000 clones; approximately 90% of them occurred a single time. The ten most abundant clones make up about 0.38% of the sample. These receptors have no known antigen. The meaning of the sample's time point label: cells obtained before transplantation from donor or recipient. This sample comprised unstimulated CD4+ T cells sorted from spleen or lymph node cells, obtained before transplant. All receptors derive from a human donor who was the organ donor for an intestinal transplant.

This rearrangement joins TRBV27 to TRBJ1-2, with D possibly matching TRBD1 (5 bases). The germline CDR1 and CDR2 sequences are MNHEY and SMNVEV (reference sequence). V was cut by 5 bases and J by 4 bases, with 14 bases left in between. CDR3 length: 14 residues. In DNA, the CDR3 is TGTGCCAGCAGTCCATCACTCGACAGCTATGGCTACACCTTC. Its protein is CASSPSLDSYGYTF.

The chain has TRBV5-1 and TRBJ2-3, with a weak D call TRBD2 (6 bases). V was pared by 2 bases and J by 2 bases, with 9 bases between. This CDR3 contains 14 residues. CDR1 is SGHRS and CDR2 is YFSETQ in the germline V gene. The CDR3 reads CASSFGGTTDTQYF. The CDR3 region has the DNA TGCGCCAGCAGCTTTGGGGGGACCACAGATACGCAGTATTTT.

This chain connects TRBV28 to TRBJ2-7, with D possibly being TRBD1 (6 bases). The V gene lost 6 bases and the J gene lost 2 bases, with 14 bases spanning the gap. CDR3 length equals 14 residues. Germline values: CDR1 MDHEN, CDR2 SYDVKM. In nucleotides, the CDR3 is TGTGCCAGCAGCACCGGGACACGAGCCTACGAGCAGTACTTC. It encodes CASSTGTRAYEQYF.

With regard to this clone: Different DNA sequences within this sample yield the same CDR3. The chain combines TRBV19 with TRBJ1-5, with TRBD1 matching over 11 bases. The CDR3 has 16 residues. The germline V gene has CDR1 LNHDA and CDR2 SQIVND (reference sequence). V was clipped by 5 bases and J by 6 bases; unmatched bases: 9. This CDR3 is CASSLPKGTGGQPQHF. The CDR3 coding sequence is TGTGCCAGTAGTCTACCGAAGGGGACAGGGGGTCAGCCCCAGCATTTT.

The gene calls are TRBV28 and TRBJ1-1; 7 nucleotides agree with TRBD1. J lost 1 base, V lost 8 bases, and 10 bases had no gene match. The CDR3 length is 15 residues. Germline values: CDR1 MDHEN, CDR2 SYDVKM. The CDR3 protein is CASPPSGGKNTEAFF. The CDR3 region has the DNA TGTGCCAGCCCCCCCTCAGGGGGGAAGAACACTGAAGCTTTCTTT. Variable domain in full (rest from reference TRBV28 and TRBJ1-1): DVKVTQSSRYLVKRTGEKVFLECVQDMDHENMFWYRQDPGLGLRLIYFSYDVKMKEKGDIPEGYSVSREKKERFSLILESASTNQTSMYLCASPPSGGKNTEAFFGQGTRLTVV.

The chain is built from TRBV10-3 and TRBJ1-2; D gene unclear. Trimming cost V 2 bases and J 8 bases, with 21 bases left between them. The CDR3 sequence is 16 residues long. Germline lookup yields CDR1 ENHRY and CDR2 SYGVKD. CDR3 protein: CAISEPLGEAMEGYTF. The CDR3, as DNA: TGTGCCATCAGTGAGCCCCTCGGGGAGGCGATGGAGGGCTACACCTTC.

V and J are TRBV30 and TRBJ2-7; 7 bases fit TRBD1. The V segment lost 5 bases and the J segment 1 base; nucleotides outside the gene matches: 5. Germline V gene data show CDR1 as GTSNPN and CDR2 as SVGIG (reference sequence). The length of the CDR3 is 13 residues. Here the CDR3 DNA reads TGTGCCTGGGCGACAGGGCTTTCCTACGAGCAGTACTTC. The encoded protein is CAWATGLSYEQYF.

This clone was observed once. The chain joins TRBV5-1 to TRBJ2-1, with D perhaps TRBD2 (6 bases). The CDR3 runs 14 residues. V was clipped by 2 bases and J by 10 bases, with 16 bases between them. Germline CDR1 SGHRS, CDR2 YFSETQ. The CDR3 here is CASSLATSREEQFF. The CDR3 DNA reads TGCGCCAGCAGCTTAGCCACTAGCAGAGAAGAGCAGTTCTTC.

CDR3 region: CATSREGAGHKETQYF. The DNA for the CDR3 is TGTGCCACCAGCAGAGAGGGGGCCGGTCACAAAGAGACCCAGTACTTC. The chain links TRBV15 to TRBJ2-5; the D gene is possibly TRBD1 (6 bases). V shed 0 bases and J shed 3 bases, with 14 bases lying between them. This CDR3 contains 16 residues. CDR1 LNHNV and CDR2 YYDKDF come from the germline V gene (reference sequence).

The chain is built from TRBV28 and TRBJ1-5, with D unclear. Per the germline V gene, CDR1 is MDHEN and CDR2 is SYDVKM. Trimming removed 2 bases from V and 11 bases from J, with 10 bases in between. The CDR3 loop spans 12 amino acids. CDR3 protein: CASSLIREAQHF. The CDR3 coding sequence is TGTGCCAGCAGTTTAATTAGGGAGGCCCAGCATTTT.

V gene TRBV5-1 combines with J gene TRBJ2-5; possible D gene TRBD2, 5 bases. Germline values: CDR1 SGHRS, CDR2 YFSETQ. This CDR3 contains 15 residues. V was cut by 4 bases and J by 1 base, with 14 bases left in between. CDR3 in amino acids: CASSTRTPPQETQYF. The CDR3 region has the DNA TGCGCCAGCAGCACCCGGACTCCCCCCCAAGAGACCCAGTACTTC. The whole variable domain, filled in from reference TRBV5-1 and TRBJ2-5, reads KAGVTQTPRYLIKTRGQQVTLSCSPISGHRSVSWYQQTPGQGLQFLFEYFSETQRNKGNFPGRFSGRQFSNSRSEMNVSTLELGDSALYLCASSTRTPPQETQYFGPGTRLLVL.

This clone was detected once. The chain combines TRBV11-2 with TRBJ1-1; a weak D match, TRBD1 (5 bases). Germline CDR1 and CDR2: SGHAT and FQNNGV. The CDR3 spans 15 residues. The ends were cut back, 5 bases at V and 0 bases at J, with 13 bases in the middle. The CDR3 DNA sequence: TGTGCCAGCAGCGCCCGACAGCCTATGAACACTGAAGCTTTCTTT. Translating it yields CASSARQPMNTEAFF.

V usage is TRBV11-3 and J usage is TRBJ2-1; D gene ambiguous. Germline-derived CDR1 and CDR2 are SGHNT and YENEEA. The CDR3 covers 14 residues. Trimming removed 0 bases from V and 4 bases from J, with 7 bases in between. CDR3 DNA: TGTGCCAGCAGCTTAGATGGCGGTTACAATGAGCAGTTCTTC. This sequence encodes CASSLDGGYNEQFF.

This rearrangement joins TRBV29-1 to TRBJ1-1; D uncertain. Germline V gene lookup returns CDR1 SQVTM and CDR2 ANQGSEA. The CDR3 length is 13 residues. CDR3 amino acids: CYHGVTTGTEAFF. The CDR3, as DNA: TGCTATCACGGGGTAACCACGGGCACTGAAGCTTTCTTT.

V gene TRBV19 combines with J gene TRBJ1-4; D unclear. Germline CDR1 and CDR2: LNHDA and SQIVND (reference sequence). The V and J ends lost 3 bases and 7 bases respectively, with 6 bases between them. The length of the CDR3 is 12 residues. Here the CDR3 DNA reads TGTGCCAGTAGTATCGGGGTTGAAAAACTGTTTTTT. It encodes CASSIGVEKLFF.

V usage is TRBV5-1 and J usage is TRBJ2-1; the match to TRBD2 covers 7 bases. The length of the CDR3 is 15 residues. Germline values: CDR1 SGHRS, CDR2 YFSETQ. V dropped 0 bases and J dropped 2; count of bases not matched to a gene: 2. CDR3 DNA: TGCGCCAGCAGCTTGGGAGGACTAGCCTACAATGAGCAGTTCTTC. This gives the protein CASSLGGLAYNEQFF.

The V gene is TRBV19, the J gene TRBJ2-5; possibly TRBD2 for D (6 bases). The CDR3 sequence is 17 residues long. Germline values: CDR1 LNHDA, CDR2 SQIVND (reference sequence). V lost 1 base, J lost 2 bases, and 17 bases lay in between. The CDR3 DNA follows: TGTGCCAGTAGTATAGGTGGGGGGATAGCGGCGCAAGAGACCCAGTACTTC. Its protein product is CASSIGGGIAAQETQYF.

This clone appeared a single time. The CDR3 DNA sequence: TGTGCCAGCAGCTTAATGGGTCCGCTAGCGGGAGTAACAGATACGCAGTATTTT. The encoded protein is CASSLMGPLAGVTDTQYF. The chain is built from TRBV7-3 and TRBJ2-3; 10 nucleotides agree with TRBD2. CDR1 is SGHTA and CDR2 is FQGTGA in the germline V gene. J was trimmed by 3 bases and V by 1 base; bases with no gene match: 10. The CDR3 loop spans 18 amino acids.

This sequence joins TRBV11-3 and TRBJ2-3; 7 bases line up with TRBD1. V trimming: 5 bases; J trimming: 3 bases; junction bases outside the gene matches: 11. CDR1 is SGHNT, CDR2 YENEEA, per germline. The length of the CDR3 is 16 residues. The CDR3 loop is CASSLSTGYETDTQYF. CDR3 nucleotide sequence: TGTGCCAGCAGCCTTTCGACAGGGTATGAAACAGATACGCAGTATTTT.

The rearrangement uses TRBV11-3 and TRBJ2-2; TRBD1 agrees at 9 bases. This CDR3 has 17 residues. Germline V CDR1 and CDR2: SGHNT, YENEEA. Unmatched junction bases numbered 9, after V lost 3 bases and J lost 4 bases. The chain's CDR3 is CASSFYRGRWSTGELFF. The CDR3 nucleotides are TGTGCCAGCAGCTTCTACAGGGGGCGATGGAGCACCGGGGAGCTGTTTTTT.

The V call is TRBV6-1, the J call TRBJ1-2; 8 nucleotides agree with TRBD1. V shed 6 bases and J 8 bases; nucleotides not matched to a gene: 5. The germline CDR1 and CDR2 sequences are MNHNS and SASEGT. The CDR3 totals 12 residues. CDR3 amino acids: CASRSDRGGYTF. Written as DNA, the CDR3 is TGTGCCAGCAGATCCGACAGGGGCGGCTACACCTTC.

CDR3 sequence reads: CASSSGLAGAYEQYF. The CDR3 bases are TGTGCCAGCAGCTCGGGACTAGCGGGAGCCTACGAGCAGTACTTC. The rearrangement joins TRBV7-2 to TRBJ2-7, with 14 positions matching TRBD2. The CDR3 extends over 15 amino acids. Trimming at V came to 4 bases and at J to 2 bases, leaving 1 base not matched to a gene. Germline V gene sequence: CDR1 SGHTA, CDR2 FQGNSA.

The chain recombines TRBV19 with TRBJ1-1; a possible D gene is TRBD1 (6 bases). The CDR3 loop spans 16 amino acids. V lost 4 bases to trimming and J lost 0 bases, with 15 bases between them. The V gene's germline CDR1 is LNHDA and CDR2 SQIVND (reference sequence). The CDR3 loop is CASSRGPSLLNTEAFF. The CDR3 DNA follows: TGTGCCAGTAGTAGGGGGCCGAGTTTGCTGAACACTGAAGCTTTCTTT.

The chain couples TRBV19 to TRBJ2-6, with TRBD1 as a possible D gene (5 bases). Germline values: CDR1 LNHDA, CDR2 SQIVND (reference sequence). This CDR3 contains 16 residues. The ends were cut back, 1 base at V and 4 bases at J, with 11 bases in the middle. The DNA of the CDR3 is TGTGCCAGTAGTATAGTGGGGCCCTCGGGGGCCAACGTCCTGACTTTC. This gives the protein CASSIVGPSGANVLTF.

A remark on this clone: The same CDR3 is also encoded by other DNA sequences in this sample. The CDR3 bases are TGTGCCTGGAGTACTAGCTTGGGTATGGCAGATACGCAGTATTTT. Translating gives CAWSTSLGMADTQYF. This chain links TRBV30 with TRBJ2-3; tentative D call: TRBD2 (6 bases). The CDR3 runs 15 residues. The germline CDR1 and CDR2 sequences are GTSNPN and SVGIG (reference sequence). The V end was cut by 2 bases, the J end by 4 bases, with 16 bases between.

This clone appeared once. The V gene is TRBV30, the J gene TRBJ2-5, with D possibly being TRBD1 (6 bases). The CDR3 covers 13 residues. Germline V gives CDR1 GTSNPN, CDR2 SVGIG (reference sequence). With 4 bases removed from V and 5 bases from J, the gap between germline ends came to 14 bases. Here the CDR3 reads CAWTQGLQETQYF. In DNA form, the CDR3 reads TGTGCCTGGACCCAGGGGTTGCAGGAGACCCAGTACTTC.

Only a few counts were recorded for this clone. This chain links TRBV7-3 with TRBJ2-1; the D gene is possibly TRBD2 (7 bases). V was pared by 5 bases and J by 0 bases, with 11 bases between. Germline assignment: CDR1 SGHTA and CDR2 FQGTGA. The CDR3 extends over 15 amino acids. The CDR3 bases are TGTGCCAGCAGCCGGGGGGCCGGCTCCTACAATGAGCAGTTCTTC. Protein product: CASSRGAGSYNEQFF.

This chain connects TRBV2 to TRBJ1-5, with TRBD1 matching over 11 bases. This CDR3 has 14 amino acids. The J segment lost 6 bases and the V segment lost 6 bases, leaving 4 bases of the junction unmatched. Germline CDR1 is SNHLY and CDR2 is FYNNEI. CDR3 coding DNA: TGTGCCAGCAGAGCGGGGACAGGGGGTCAGCCCCAGCATTTT. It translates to CASRAGTGGQPQHF.

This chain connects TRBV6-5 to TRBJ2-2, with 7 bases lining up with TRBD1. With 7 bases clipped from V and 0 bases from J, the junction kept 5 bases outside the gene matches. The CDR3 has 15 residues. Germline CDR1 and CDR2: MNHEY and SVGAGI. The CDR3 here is CASTSTGSNTGELFF. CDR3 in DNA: TGTGCCAGCACCTCGACAGGGTCGAACACCGGGGAGCTGTTTTTT.